Listed below are T cell receptor beta chains from one sample, sequenced in a study of T cell responses to AZD1222 COVID-19 vaccine. Assay used: immunoSEQ multiplex PCR; TCRdb lists only in-frame clones, some missing. The profile covers tens of thousands of clones, with more than 75% appearing a single time and around an eighth taken by the ten largest. The sample consisted of peripheral blood, taken on day 0 of AZD1222 vaccination. The receptor source for this set is an adult in good health. Both conserved end residues are part of each CDR3. A D gene is named only where the DNA matches it firmly. Some rows have no size entry. The others give once, few or many, or a class for an expanded clone.

-	-	TRBV11-2	TRBJ2-5	CASSWLRGGQETQYF	TGTGCCAGCAGCTGGTTGCGCGGAGGACAAGAGACCCAGTACTTC
-	TRBD1	TRBV19	TRBJ1-6	CASKGQGSNSPLHF	TGTGCCAGTAAAGGACAGGGAAGTAATTCACCCCTCCACTTT
-	-	TRBV9	TRBJ2-1	CASSVEGGTYNEQFF	TGTGCCAGCAGCGTAGAAGGGGGAACCTACAATGAGCAGTTCTTC
-	-	TRBV11-1	TRBJ1-5	CASSLALNQPQHF	TGTGCCAGCAGCTTAGCCCTAAATCAGCCCCAGCATTTT
-	TRBD1	TRBV10-3	TRBJ2-1	CASETGTGSYNEQFF	TGTGCCAGCGAAACCGGGACAGGATCCTACAATGAGCAGTTCTTC
-	-	TRBV7-2	TRBJ1-1	CASLVASGNTEAFF	TGTGCCAGCCTCGTCGCGTCGGGGAACACTGAAGCTTTCTTT
-	-	TRBV3-1/TRBV3-2	TRBJ1-6	CASSQDPYNSPLHF	TGTGCCAGCAGCCAAGATCCGTATAATTCACCCCTCCACTTT
-	TRBD1	TRBV9	TRBJ2-6	CASSATGAPLSGANVLTF	TGTGCCAGCAGCGCCACAGGGGCCCCACTCTCTGGGGCCAACGTCCTGACTTTC
-	-	TRBV3-1/TRBV3-2	TRBJ2-7	CASSQGTGGESYEQYF	TGTGCCAGCAGCCAAGGTACAGGGGGGGAATCCTACGAGCAGTACTTC
-	-	TRBV5-1	TRBJ2-2	CASSLKERAGELFF	TGCGCCAGCAGCTTGAAAGAGCGGGCCGGGGAGCTGTTTTTT
-	-	TRBV5-5	TRBJ2-7	CASSLTGNSYEQYF	TGTGCCAGCAGCTTGACAGGGAACTCCTACGAGCAGTACTTC
-	TRBD1	TRBV30	TRBJ1-1	CAWNLDREGKAFF	TGTGCCTGGAACCTTGACAGGGAGGGAAAAGCTTTCTTT
-	TRBD1	TRBV7-7	TRBJ2-5	CASSPTGVAETQYF	TGTGCTAGCAGCCCGACAGGGGTTGCAGAGACCCAGTACTTC
-	-	TRBV19	TRBJ1-1	CASSLQAATEAFF	TGTGCCAGTAGTCTTCAGGCTGCCACTGAAGCTTTCTTT
few	-	TRBV18	TRBJ2-5	CASSKGVEETQYF	TGTGCCAGCTCAAAAGGAGTCGAAGAGACCCAGTACTTC
-	TRBD1	TRBV7-2	TRBJ1-2	CASSTNDRVGYTF	TGTGCCAGCAGCACCAACGACAGGGTTGGCTACACCTTC
once	-	TRBV9	TRBJ1-1	CASSDSDGYTEAFF	TGTGCCAGCAGCGACTCAGACGGGTACACTGAAGCTTTCTTT
-	-	TRBV2	TRBJ1-5	CASSEGQGMTQHF	TGTGCCAGCAGTGAAGGGCAGGGGATGACCCAGCATTTT
few	-	TRBV18	TRBJ1-2	CASSPGRGYYGYTF	TGTGCCAGCTCACCGGGTAGGGGATACTATGGCTACACCTTC
few	TRBD1	TRBV5-1	TRBJ1-1	CASQGAYLNTEAFF	TGCGCCAGCCAGGGGGCCTATTTGAACACTGAAGCTTTCTTT
few	-	TRBV4-3	TRBJ1-3	CASSQDLNRNSGNTIYF	TGCGCCAGCAGCCAAGACCTTAACAGAAACTCTGGAAACACCATATATTTT
-	-	TRBV18	TRBJ2-1	CASSPSLNEQFF	TGTGCCAGCTCACCAAGTTTGAATGAGCAGTTCTTC